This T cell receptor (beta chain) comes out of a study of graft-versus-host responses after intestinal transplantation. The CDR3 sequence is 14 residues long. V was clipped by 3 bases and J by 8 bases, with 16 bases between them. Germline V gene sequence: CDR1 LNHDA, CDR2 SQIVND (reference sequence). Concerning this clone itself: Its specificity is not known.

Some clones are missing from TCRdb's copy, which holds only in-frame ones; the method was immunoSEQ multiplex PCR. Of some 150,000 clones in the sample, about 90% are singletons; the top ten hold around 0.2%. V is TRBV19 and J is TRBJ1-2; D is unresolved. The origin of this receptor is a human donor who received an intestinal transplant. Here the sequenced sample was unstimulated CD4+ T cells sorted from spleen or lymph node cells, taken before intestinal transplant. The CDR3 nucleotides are TGTGCCAGTAGTATGGGCGCCGGGGAAAGCGGCTACACCTTC. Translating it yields CASSMGAGESGYTF.